The 14 T cell receptor beta chains reported below all come from one sample, sequenced in a study of identical twins. Using its own MiXCR run on the 5' RACE reads, TCRdb lists one record per CDR3 protein. The sample includes over 600,000 distinct CDR3 sequences, 21% of them seen just once. A further study also used this sample, focusing on T cells expressing NK-cell markers.

Source material: PBMCs. All receptors come from a woman between 18 and 29 years old in good health.

The chain carries TRBV12-3 or TRBV12-4 and TRBJ2-2, with no clear D. V was shortened by 3 bases and J by 2 bases, with 10 bases between the two germline ends. The CDR3 spans 15 residues. CDR3 DNA sequence: TGTGCCAGCAGTTTCGACGGCCTTAACACCGGGGAGCTGTTTTTT. Its protein product is CASSFDGLNTGELFF.

This clonotype was observed a handful of times. This chain uses TRBV4-3 with TRBJ2-5, with a weak D call TRBD2 (6 bases). The CDR3 loop spans 15 amino acids. V shed 0 bases and J shed 4 bases, with 12 bases lying between them. The germline CDR1 and CDR2 sequences are LGHNA and YSLEER. The CDR3 DNA reads TGCGCCAGCAGCCAAGAAGGTGGAGGGGCAGAGACCCAGTACTTC. This encodes CASSQEGGGAETQYF.

This clonotype was seen only a few times. This chain uses TRBV7-8 with TRBJ2-5; D tentatively reads TRBD1 or TRBD2 (5 bases each). Germline lookup yields CDR1 SGHVS and CDR2 FQNEAQ. Trimming cost V 0 bases and J 5 bases, with 13 bases left between them. The CDR3 loop spans 15 amino acids. CDR3 loop: CASSLARAGEETQYF. CDR3 sequence (DNA): TGTGCCAGCAGCTTAGCCAGGGCGGGCGAGGAGACCCAGTACTTC.

The chain couples TRBV5-1 to TRBJ2-7; 12 bases map to TRBD2. V gave up 0 bases and J gave up 5 bases; unmatched junction bases: 3. The CDR3 spans 15 residues. CDR1 is SGHRS, CDR2 YFSETQ, per germline. CDR3 in DNA: TGCGCCAGCAGCTTGGGACTAGCGGGGGCTGACGAGCAGTACTTC. Residues: CASSLGLAGADEQYF.

This clonotype was seen a few times. This sequence joins TRBV30 and TRBJ1-5; D is possibly TRBD1 (5 bases). Between the trimmed V and J ends, which lost 3 bases and 4 bases, there was a span of 10 bases. Germline-derived CDR1 and CDR2 are GTSNPN and SVGIG (reference sequence). This CDR3 is 13 amino acids long. The CDR3 loop is CAWRSRGNQPQHF. CDR3 DNA: TGTGCCTGGAGATCCCGGGGGAATCAGCCCCAGCATTTT. Together with reference TRBV30 and TRBJ1-5, the CDR3 gives the full variable domain: SQTIHQWPATLVQPVGSPLSLECTVEGTSNPNLYWYRQAAGRGLQLLFYSVGIGQISSEVPQNLSASRPQDRQFILSSKKLLLSDSGFYLCAWRSRGNQPQHFGDGTRLSIL.

The chain couples TRBV5-1 to TRBJ2-1; 9 bases agree with TRBD1. The CDR3 runs 14 residues. Unmatched junction bases numbered 6, after V lost 2 bases and J lost 9 bases. The germline V gene has CDR1 SGHRS and CDR2 YFSETQ. Written as DNA, the CDR3 is TGCGCCAGCAGCTTAGACAGGGGGACAGGTGAGCAGTTCTTC. Translated, it gives CASSLDRGTGEQFF. Together with reference TRBV5-1 and TRBJ2-1, the CDR3 gives the full variable domain: KAGVTQTPRYLIKTRGQQVTLSCSPISGHRSVSWYQQTPGQGLQFLFEYFSETQRNKGNFPGRFSGRQFSNSRSEMNVSTLELGDSALYLCASSLDRGTGEQFFGPGTRLTVL.

This clonotype has at least ten counts. The CDR3 coding sequence is TGTGCCAGCAGTTTACGGCAATCGTCACCCCTCCACTTT. This gives the protein CASSLRQSSPLHF. The rearrangement links TRBV12-3 or TRBV12-4 to TRBJ1-6, with D uncertain. This CDR3 spans 13 amino acids. The V end was cut by 2 bases, the J end by 10 bases, with 9 bases between.

V and J are TRBV9 and TRBJ2-4; the D is unclear. Trimming took 4 bases from V and 6 from J, leaving 20 bases between them. The CDR3 consists of 16 residues. Germline CDR1 SGDLS, CDR2 YYNGEE. CDR3 amino acids: CASSPLSTDIRNIQYF. DNA for the CDR3: TGTGCCAGCAGCCCCCTTTCAACAGACATTAGAAACATTCAGTACTTC.

This clonotype has more than one count but fewer than ten. The rearrangement uses TRBV24-1 and TRBJ2-1; 7 bases match TRBD2. The length of the CDR3 is 14 residues. Germline V gene sequence: CDR1 KGHDR, CDR2 SFDVKD. The V segment lost 3 bases and the J segment 12 bases; nucleotides outside the gene matches: 10. CDR3 nucleotide sequence: TGTGCCACCAGTGATCCCGGGGGAGGGGTGGGGCAGTTCTTC. Translated, it gives CATSDPGGGVGQFF.

This chain links TRBV20-1 with TRBJ2-5, with a tentative D call TRBD2 (6 bases). The CDR3 runs to 14 residues. V was cut by 4 bases and J by 6 bases, with 18 bases left in between. CDR1 and CDR2 (germline): DFQATT, SNEGSKA (reference sequence). CDR3 DNA: TGCAGTGCTACTCGGGACTTGGGTGGTCAGACCCAGTACTTC. Protein product: CSATRDLGGQTQYF.

The chain employs TRBV12-3 or TRBV12-4 and TRBJ2-2, with TRBD2 matching over 7 bases. V lost 1 base, J lost 3 bases, and 11 bases stayed unmatched. The CDR3 is made up of 18 amino acids. This chain's CDR3 is CASSLVGGYFEDTGELFF. The CDR3 DNA follows: TGTGCCAGCAGTTTAGTCGGGGGGTATTTCGAGGACACCGGGGAGCTGTTTTTT.

The chain joins TRBV5-1 to TRBJ2-7, with D possibly matching TRBD1 (5 bases). CDR1 is SGHRS, CDR2 YFSETQ, per germline. V lost 2 bases, J lost 2 bases, and 11 bases lay in between. CDR3 length: 14 amino acids. CDR3 protein: CASSFSPGTYEQYF. For the CDR3, the DNA is TGCGCCAGCAGCTTCAGTCCAGGGACCTACGAGCAGTACTTC.

This clonotype was seen a few times. This chain uses TRBV20-1 with TRBJ2-7, with 7 bases aligning to TRBD1. The CDR3 consists of 14 residues. The ends lost 3 bases at V and 3 bases at J; junction bases unmatched: 8. Per the germline V gene, CDR1 is DFQATT and CDR2 is SNEGSKA (reference sequence). DNA of the CDR3: TGCAGTGCTAGCCCGGAGACAGGGAGCTACGAGCAGTACTTC. Translation: CSASPETGSYEQYF.

The chain recombines TRBV2 with TRBJ2-5; 10 nucleotides match TRBD2. After removal of 2 bases from V and 5 bases from J, the junction contained 8 bases not matched to a gene. CDR1 is SNHLY and CDR2 is FYNNEI in the germline V gene. This CDR3 has 16 residues. CDR3 DNA: TGTGCCAGCAGTGAACGGCTAGCGGGAGCGCTGGAGACCCAGTACTTC. Protein: CASSERLAGALETQYF.